These T cell receptor beta chains were read from a single sample in a study of T-cell reconstitution after alpha-beta-depleted transplantation in children. TCRdb analysed the PCR reads with MiXCR anew, one entry per CDR3 protein. The sample yields over 550,000 distinct CDR3 sequences, about 11% seen once. The sequencing here drew on PBMCs from the stem cell graft donor, taken from the stem cell graft. These receptors originate from a human donor who donated a stem cell graft to a child with acute myeloid leukemia. Both conserved end residues are part of each CDR3.

TRBV9	TRBJ2-6	CASSVNPGQGVSGANVLTF
TRBV12-3/TRBV12-4	TRBJ2-3	CASSMRTGSLNTDTQYF
TRBV12-3/TRBV12-4	TRBJ1-1	CASRSGRTEAFF
TRBV20-1	TRBJ1-6	CSAKQVLYNSPLHF
TRBV29-1	TRBJ2-3	CSVVLTDTQFF
TRBV2	TRBJ2-3	CASIREVLTDTQYF
TRBV5-1	TRBJ2-6	CASSLVLAGSGANVLTF
TRBV6-5	TRBJ2-1	CASSYTSGRGYNEQFF
TRBV20-1	TRBJ1-6	CSARGHSSYNSPLHF
TRBV5-6	TRBJ2-1	CASSLGAGTSYNEQFF
TRBV6-6	TRBJ1-2	CASTPSNYGYTF
TRBV18	TRBJ2-3	CASSPLQLAASTDTQYF
TRBV29-1	TRBJ2-7	CIWYVSGRSSEQYF
TRBV4-2	TRBJ2-5	CASSQGQGIQETQYF
TRBV20-1	TRBJ2-2	CSASRVGTGNTGELFF
TRBV7-9	TRBJ2-7	CASSFKSGRGTYEQYF
TRBV24-1	TRBJ2-5	CATRATGTAKETQYF
TRBV7-3	TRBJ2-2	CASSPPRPRAGELFF
TRBV4-2	TRBJ2-3	CASSQDPLAGDTQYF
TRBV9	TRBJ2-3	CASSVVTGAPSTDTQYF
TRBV5-1	TRBJ2-5	CASSRAFFQTSGRGETQYF
TRBV15	TRBJ2-4	CATSGRTVNLAKNIQYF
TRBV12-3/TRBV12-4	TRBJ2-7	CATTGGSSYEQYF
TRBV28	TRBJ2-7	CASSPGTSLFTYEQYF
TRBV5-6	TRBJ2-7	CASSAGRTYEQYF
TRBV18	TRBJ2-5	CASSPFEGQGTETQYF
TRBV4-2	TRBJ2-1	CASSMGGGRAGNEQFF
TRBV29-1	TRBJ2-7	CSVRLGSYEQYF
TRBV14	TRBJ1-2	CASSVGTGGDYGYTF
TRBV28	TRBJ2-1	CASSPHGGEQFF
TRBV12-3/TRBV12-4	TRBJ2-7	CASSSFQGTYEQYF
TRBV29-1	TRBJ2-3	CSVGGGDTQYF
TRBV3-1	TRBJ2-7	CASSQGDRTEQYF
TRBV20-1	TRBJ1-2	CSARDRINYGYTF
TRBV25-1	TRBJ1-4	CASSEWGNEKLFF
TRBV28	TRBJ2-5	CASSLWEETQYF
TRBV30	TRBJ1-1	CAWRRQEWTTEAFF
TRBV6-5	TRBJ2-7	CASSSPDGQQQYF
TRBV29-1	TRBJ2-1	CSVLKGLAGYNEQFF
TRBV2	TRBJ2-2	CASSRPSGRAVGELFF
TRBV28	TRBJ1-1	CASSQDRGLGEAFF
TRBV19	TRBJ1-5	CASSVRGPGPQHF
TRBV6-1	TRBJ1-6	CASSSLQGYNSPLHF
TRBV7-8	TRBJ2-3	CASSPLTEQTGRRAKTQYF
TRBV6-2/TRBV6-3	TRBJ2-7	CASSYSPGLAGPYEQYF
TRBV3-1	TRBJ2-5	CASSQLGGAGTQYF
TRBV12-3/TRBV12-4	TRBJ2-2	CASSFQRETGELFF
TRBV10-3	TRBJ1-5	CAISDSSAGQPQHF
TRBV20-1	TRBJ1-4	CSAGQGGGLNEKLFF
TRBV7-9	TRBJ2-7	CASSFSGGESSYEQYF
TRBV12-3/TRBV12-4	TRBJ2-7	CASSFITGLERYF
TRBV20-1	TRBJ1-2	CSASVYPNDNYGYTF
TRBV20-1	TRBJ2-3	CSAATSGTSTDTQYF
TRBV25-1	TRBJ2-3	CASSETSGRARTDTQYF
TRBV7-7	TRBJ2-1	CASSRDTGVNEQFF
TRBV13	TRBJ1-1	CASSLRGDSNTEAFF
TRBV24-1	TRBJ2-3	CATSAPGRSGDTQYF
TRBV5-1	TRBJ2-5	CASTNRGQETQYF
TRBV6-1	TRBJ2-1	CASSGDRVYNEQFF